This T cell receptor beta chain was obtained from a study of regulatory T cells in long-lasting Graves disease. This clonotype has just a few counts. The CDR3 is 15 residues long. The germline V and J ends were trimmed by 3 bases and 3 bases, with 13 bases remaining between them. This sample's time point: newly diagnosed GD, antithyroid drugs for less than 3 months. RNA extracted from PBMCs served as the sequencing template. Sequencing libraries for TCR beta were prepared with iRepertoire HTBI primers and Arm-PCR of CDR3 regions. TCRdb re-called the multiplex PCR reads through MiXCR, storing one row per CDR3 protein. The profile shows 300,000 to 450,000 distinct CDR3 sequences, less than 20% of them singletons.

The chain employs TRBV12-3 or TRBV12-4 and TRBJ2-3, with D perhaps TRBD2 (6 bases). The TCR originated in a female donor with Graves disease. This specimen was peripheral blood mononuclear cells (PBMCs), taken at new diagnosis, from a patient treated with antithyroid drugs. The CDR3 reads CASSFRGTGTDTQYF. For the CDR3, the DNA is TGTGCCAGCAGTTTTCGGGGGACGGGTACAGATACGCAGTATTTT.